The rows below give T cell receptor beta chains drawn from one sample of a study of T cell repertoires in cytomegalovirus infection. TCRdb passed the reads through MiXCR, listing each CDR3 protein once. This table holds around 270,000 distinct CDR3 sequences, over 8% found once. The sequencing input was PBMCs. All receptors come from a human donor in good health (CMV status not recorded). Some clones in this sample may be carry-over from other donors' samples. CDR3s include the opening cysteine and the closing phenylalanine or tryptophan. The D gene is left open where the match is weak. Size tells how often a clone was seen (once, few, many) or the class of an expanded clone, and some rows leave it out.

TRBV20-1	TRBJ1-4	.	many	CSGAEDNEKLFF	TGCAGTGGGGCAGAGGACAATGAAAAACTGTTTTTT
TRBV18	TRBJ2-1	TRBD2	.	CASSPQPLRLAGQAEQFF	TGTGCCAGCTCACCCCAACCCCTCCGGCTAGCGGGGCAGGCTGAGCAGTTCTTC
TRBV20-1	TRBJ2-2	.	.	CSAIGWAGSNTGELFF	TGCAGTGCTATTGGGTGGGCGGGATCGAACACCGGGGAGCTGTTTTTT
TRBV12-3/TRBV12-4	TRBJ1-6	.	many	CASSALEGPSNSPLHF	TGTGCCAGCAGTGCCCTTGAAGGACCGTCTAATTCACCCCTCCACTTT
TRBV7-6	TRBJ1-1	.	many	CASSLAHGSPEAFF	TGTGCCAGCAGCTTAGCGCACGGTTCTCCTGAAGCTTTCTTT
TRBV5-4	TRBJ2-6	.	many	CASSSQRSGANVLTF	TGTGCCAGCAGCTCCCAGCGATCTGGGGCCAACGTCCTGACTTTC
TRBV20-1	TRBJ1-6	.	.	CSARDWRGRNNSPLHF	TGCAGTGCTAGAGATTGGAGAGGGCGGAATAATTCACCCCTCCACTTT
TRBV12-3/TRBV12-4	TRBJ1-3	.	many	CASSFQGSNTIYF	TGTGCCAGCAGTTTCCAGGGGTCAAACACCATATATTTT
TRBV20-1	TRBJ2-3	.	many	CSARVPGRTDTQYF	TGCAGTGCTAGAGTCCCGGGCAGAACAGATACGCAGTATTTT
TRBV12-3/TRBV12-4	TRBJ2-7	TRBD2	many	CASSSRGGAGTSGNHEQYF	TGTGCCAGCAGTTCTAGGGGGGGCGCCGGGACTAGCGGGAACCACGAGCAGTACTTC
TRBV7-9	TRBJ2-1	TRBD1	medium-sized	CASSSPGQGARDNEQFF	TGTGCCAGCAGCTCACCGGGACAGGGGGCTCGGGACAATGAGCAGTTCTTC
TRBV28	TRBJ2-2	TRBD1	many	CASTHTGGYTGELFF	TGTGCCAGCACCCACACAGGGGGCTACACCGGGGAGCTGTTTTTT
TRBV7-8	TRBJ1-5	.	many	CASSMDSSYNQPQHF	TGTGCCAGCAGCATGGACAGTTCTTACAATCAGCCCCAGCATTTT
TRBV5-1	TRBJ1-6	.	few	CASSRRGVDSPLHF	TGCGCCAGCAGCCGGCGGGGGGTCGATTCACCCCTCCACTTT
TRBV20-1	TRBJ2-3	.	many	CSARDMGVWADTQYF	TGCAGTGCTAGAGATATGGGGGTCTGGGCAGATACGCAGTATTTT
TRBV20-1	TRBJ2-7	TRBD2	.	CSAKRGGRVPGGQYF	TGCAGTGCCAAAAGGGGCGGGAGGGTCCCGGGGGGGCAGTACTTC
TRBV11-2	TRBJ2-7	.	few	CASSLGRRDEQYF	TGTGCCAGCAGCTTAGGAAGGCGGGACGAGCAGTACTTC
TRBV7-2	TRBJ2-2	TRBD2	many	CASSLLSGLAGGINTGELFF	TGTGCCAGCAGCTTATTATCGGGACTAGCGGGGGGGATAAACACCGGGGAGCTGTTTTTT
TRBV28	TRBJ2-5	TRBD1	few	CASSLTTGGRLPLKTQYF	TGTGCCAGCAGTCTGACAACAGGGGGCCGACTCCCCTTGAAGACCCAGTACTTC
TRBV7-2	TRBJ1-5	TRBD1	.	CASSLADREPQHF	TGTGCCAGCAGCTTAGCGGACAGGGAGCCCCAGCATTTT
TRBV29-1	TRBJ2-7	.	many	CSVGQVAYEQYF	TGCAGCGTTGGACAGGTGGCCTACGAGCAGTACTTC
TRBV20-1	TRBJ1-5	TRBD1	.	CSATPGGSNQPQHF	TGCAGTGCAACACCAGGGGGAAGCAATCAGCCCCAGCATTTT
TRBV6-2/TRBV6-3	TRBJ2-2	.	many	CASSYRATSMRTGELFF	TGTGCCAGCAGTTACAGGGCGACTAGTATGAGGACCGGGGAGCTGTTTTTT
TRBV7-2	TRBJ2-3	.	.	CASSLGPEARYF	TGTGCCAGCAGCTTGGGGCCGGAGGCGCGGTATTTT
TRBV7-9	TRBJ2-7	TRBD2	.	CASSLKRGEDGEQYF	TGTGCCAGCAGCTTGAAACGGGGGGAGGATGGCGAGCAGTACTTC
TRBV7-2	TRBJ2-5	.	many	CASSLSTASQETQYF	TGTGCCAGCAGCTTAAGCACGGCTAGCCAAGAGACCCAGTACTTC
TRBV7-2	TRBJ1-1	.	many	CASSLVGARLMNTEAFF	TGTGCCAGCAGCTTAGTGGGGGCCAGACTCATGAACACTGAAGCTTTCTTT
TRBV30	TRBJ1-5	.	.	CAWSVGDGNQPQHF	TGTGCCTGGAGTGTGGGGGACGGCAATCAGCCCCAGCATTTT
TRBV7-2	TRBJ2-3	TRBD1	many	CASSLDRGADTQYF	TGTGCCAGCAGCTTAGACAGGGGGGCAGATACGCAGTATTTT
TRBV7-9	TRBJ2-2	TRBD2	many	CASSFAGGKTGELFF	TGTGCCAGCAGCTTCGCGGGAGGAAAAACCGGGGAGCTGTTTTTT
TRBV19	TRBJ2-2	TRBD2	few	CASSRLAGDTGELFF	TGTGCCAGTAGTAGGCTAGCGGGGGACACCGGGGAGCTGTTTTTT
TRBV7-2	TRBJ2-1	.	many	CASSKPIRHSGPEAAYNEQFF	TGTGCCAGCAGCAAACCCATTCGGCACTCTGGGCCAGAAGCGGCCTACAATGAGCAGTTCTTC
TRBV7-2	TRBJ1-6	TRBD1	many	CASSSQGVSSPLHF	TGTGCCAGCAGCTCACAGGGGGTTAGTTCACCCCTCCACTTT